What follows describes a single TCR beta chain. Its antigen is currently not known. No qualities accompany the bases; no much larger clone lies one base away. The CDR3 runs 16 residues from the cysteine to the phenylalanine. The retained sequence is limited to the CDR3, 48 bases, with the frame set at the first base. Trimming accounts for 11 bases at V and 3 bases at J, while the number of junction bases matched to no gene is 13. Via the germline V gene, CDR1 is KGHDR and CDR2 SFDVKD. The data are from a study of Graves' ophthalmopathy and Graves' hyperthyroidism (dated by TCRdb to the late 2010s). With respect to the entire study: Peripheral blood samples were taken at the time of initial diagnosis, before any treatment was given. TCR beta repertoire signatures were used to distinguish Graves' ophthalmopathy from Graves' hyperthyroidism and to predict progression to ophthalmopathy. In total, 135 blood samples were TCR-sequenced: around 42 ophthalmopathy, some 72 hyperthyroidism and about 17 hyperthyroidism-to-ophthalmopathy patients. To explore V-J signatures that distinguish ophthalmopathy from hyperthyroidism, a discovery set of around 100 patients was enrolled, made up of 40 to 45 with ophthalmopathy and some 56 with stable hyperthyroidism. T-cell repertoires of thyroid tissue and blood were compared in several hyperthyroidism patients. An independent validation cohort was composed of approximately 18 hyperthyroidism patients and around 16 patients who later progressed from hyperthyroidism to ophthalmopathy. Following sample collection, hyperthyroidism patients were given methimazole at a starting dose of 30 mg daily, and ophthalmopathy patients were given high-dose intravenous methylprednisolone.

Broad study findings and their caveats: The 13-signature model separated ophthalmopathy from stable hyperthyroidism with 87.88% sensitivity and around 84% specificity in cross-validation, and 80%/75% in the test set. Most expanded thyroid clonotypes with frequency above 0.001 were also detected in blood, suggesting blood repertoires may reflect the thyroid immune response. In validation, the model predicted ophthalmopathy progression with more than 55% sensitivity and roughly 72% specificity; fewer than 15 predicted patients were CT-confirmed with GO in a median of approximately 6.5 months. No statistical method was used to set the sample size in advance, and the investigators knew which group each participant was assigned to.

For repertoire sequencing, the TCR beta CDR3 regions were amplified from RNA transcripts. HTBI primers and the Qiagen OneStep RT-PCR kit were used in a first-round RT-PCR, which was followed by a second-round multiplex PCR, size selection and purification. Libraries were sequenced on an Illumina HiSeq2000 using paired-end 100 bp reads. Regarding the original processing steps: SOAPnuke was used to process the reads, throwing out any read that had adapters, had uncalled bases, had a mean Phred below 15, or lacked an exact constant-primer or identifier match. COPE v1.2.5 was used to merge high-quality paired reads. Each unique nucleotide sequence was treated as a clonotype, and MiTCR v1.1 was used to align the clonotypes to the IMGT TRB V, D and J references. The analysis was limited to V-J combinations with a frequency above 0.0001, which together covered 99.2% of repertoires. For each V-J combination, a TCR clonal expansion and chaos score was defined as F50 clonal expansion divided by the chaos observed in the TCRdist matrix. Welch's t-statistics and random forest were used to narrow the features down to approximately 13 V-J combinations, which were then fed into a naive Bayes classifier. Thyroid-blood repertoire similarity was quantified with the Morisita-Horn index. In-frame beta chains were kept once TCRdb had trimmed the public reads at Q25 with fastp and called clones with MiXCR. CDR3 protein sequences are deduplicated, and each keeps its most common genes and DNA. The V and J calls and clone size are TCRdb's, not the authors'. Recorded for this sample are about 700,000 distinct CDR3 sequences; roughly 40% of them occurred a single time. 44% of the sample belongs to the ten largest clones.

Ophthalmopathy patients were characterized by moderately to severely active disease, a Clinical Activity Score of at least 3, a NOSPECS grade of at least 4, and a disease duration under 3 months. Anyone with other autoimmune diseases, uncontrolled infections, pregnancy or lactation was excluded from the study. Diagnosis relied on clinical symptoms, serum thyroxine, TRAb, thyroid ultrasound and orbital computed tomography. Ficoll-Paque density gradient centrifugation was used to isolate PBMCs from under 11 ml of fresh peripheral blood. Total RNA was extracted with Trizol reagent and quality-checked on an Agilent 2100 Bioanalyzer.

The sequenced sample consisted of peripheral blood. The sequence was obtained from an adult man with Graves' ophthalmopathy. In this chain, TRBV24-1 is recombined with TRBJ1-5; 9 bases in the middle match TRBD1. The sequenced DNA: TGTGCCAGCAAACCGGACAGGGGAATTTACAATCAGCCCCAGCATTTT. This yields the protein CASKPDRGIYNQPQHF.